This record looks at one TCR beta chain sequence and its context. The sample is drawn from a study of shared clonotypes between healthy human individuals. Study summary: Per donor, three plates held CD4 naive cells, three held CD4 memory, two held CD8 naive and one held CD8 memory.

The CDR3 extends over 13 amino acids. Germline CDR1 and CDR2: SEHNR and FQNEAQ (reference sequence). Trimming took 0 bases from V and 7 from J, leaving 6 bases between them. Method: immunoSEQ multiplex PCR; TCRdb's copy keeps in-frame clones and lacks some. This table has some 2,100,000 clones, under 97% appearing once. This receptor was taken from a man younger than 35 in good health. The sample comprised naive CD4+ T cells sorted from blood. Subset defined: CD45RA+ positively selected. V usage is TRBV7-9 and J usage is TRBJ1-4; no definite D call. CDR3 loop: CASSLAASEKLFF. In DNA, the CDR3 is TGTGCCAGCAGCTTAGCCGCCAGTGAAAAACTGTTTTTT.